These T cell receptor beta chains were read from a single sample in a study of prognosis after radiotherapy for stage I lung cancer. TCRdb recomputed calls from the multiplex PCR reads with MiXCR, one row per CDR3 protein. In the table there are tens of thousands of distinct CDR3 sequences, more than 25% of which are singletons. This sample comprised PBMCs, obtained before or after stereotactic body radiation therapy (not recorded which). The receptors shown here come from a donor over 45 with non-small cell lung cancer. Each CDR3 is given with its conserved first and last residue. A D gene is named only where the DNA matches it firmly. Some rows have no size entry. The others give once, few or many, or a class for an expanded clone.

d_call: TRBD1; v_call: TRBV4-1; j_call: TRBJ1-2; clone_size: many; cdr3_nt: TGCGCCAGCAGCCAAGTTAGGACAGGGGGCTATGGCTACACCTTC; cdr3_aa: CASSQVRTGGYGYTF
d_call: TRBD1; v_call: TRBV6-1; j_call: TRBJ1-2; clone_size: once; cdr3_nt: TGTGATAGCAGTCCCCCGGGACAGGGGAGGAGTGGCTACACCTTC; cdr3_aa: CDSSPPGQGRSGYTF
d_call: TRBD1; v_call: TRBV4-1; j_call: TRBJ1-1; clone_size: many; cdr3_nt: TGCGCCAGCAGACGACAGGGCCGGAACACTGAAGCTTTCTTT; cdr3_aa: CASRRQGRNTEAFF
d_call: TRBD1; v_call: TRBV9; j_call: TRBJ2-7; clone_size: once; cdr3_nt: TGTACCAGCAGCATAGGACAGGGAGCGAGCTCCTACGAGCAGTACTTC; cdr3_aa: CTSSIGQGASSYEQYF
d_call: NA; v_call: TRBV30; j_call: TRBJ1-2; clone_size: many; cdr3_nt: TGTGCCTGGAGTGACAGGGCTCAAGCTAACTATGGCTACACCTTC; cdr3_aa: CAWSDRAQANYGYTF
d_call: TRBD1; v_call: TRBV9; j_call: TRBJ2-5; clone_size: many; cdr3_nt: TGTGCCAGCAGCATAACCGGGACAGGGAAAGAGACCCAGTACTTC; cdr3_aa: CASSITGTGKETQYF
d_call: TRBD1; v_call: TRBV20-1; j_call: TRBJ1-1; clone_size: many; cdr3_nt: TGCAGTGCTAGAAGACAGGGGCTGGGCACTGAAGCTTTCTTT; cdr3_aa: CSARRQGLGTEAFF
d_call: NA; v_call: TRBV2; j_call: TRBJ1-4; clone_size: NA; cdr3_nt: TGTGCCAGCAGCCCGGTAGAAAAACTGTTTTTT; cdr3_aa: CASSPVEKLFF
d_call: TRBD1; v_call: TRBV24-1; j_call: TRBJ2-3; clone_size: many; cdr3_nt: TGTGCCACCAACGCAGGGGGCCGCACAGATACGCAGTATTTT; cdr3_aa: CATNAGGRTDTQYF
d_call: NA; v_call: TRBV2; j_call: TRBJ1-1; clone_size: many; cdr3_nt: TGTGCCAGCAGTGAATTGAATAGGTTCCTTTTGCACACTGAAGCTTTCTTT; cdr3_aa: CASSELNRFLLHTEAFF
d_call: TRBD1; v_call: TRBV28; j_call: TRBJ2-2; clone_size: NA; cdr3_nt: TGTGCCATAAGGACAGGGAACACCGAGGAGCTGTTTTTT; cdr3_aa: CAIRTGNTEELFF
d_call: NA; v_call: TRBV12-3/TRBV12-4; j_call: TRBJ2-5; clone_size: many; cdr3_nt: TGTGCCAGCAGTTTAGGACAGGTGGAGACCCAGTACTTC; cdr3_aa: CASSLGQVETQYF
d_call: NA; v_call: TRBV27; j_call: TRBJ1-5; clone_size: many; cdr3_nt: TGTGCCAGCAGTTTAGGTCAGGGGTTTCAGCCCCAGCATTTT; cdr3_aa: CASSLGQGFQPQHF
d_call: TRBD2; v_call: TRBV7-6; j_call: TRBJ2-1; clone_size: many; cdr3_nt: TGTGCCAGCAGCTCTAGGACTAGCGGATATACCTACAATGAGCAGTTCTTC; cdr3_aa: CASSSRTSGYTYNEQFF
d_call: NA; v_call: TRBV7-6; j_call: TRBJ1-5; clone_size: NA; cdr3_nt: TGTGCCAGCTTAGGAGGGGATGAGCGCAATCAGCCCCAGCATTTT; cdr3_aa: CASLGGDERNQPQHF
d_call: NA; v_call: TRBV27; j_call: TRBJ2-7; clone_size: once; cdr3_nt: TGTGCCAGCAGAGGGGCCCCAATCGTCTACGAGCAGTACTTC; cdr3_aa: CASRGAPIVYEQYF
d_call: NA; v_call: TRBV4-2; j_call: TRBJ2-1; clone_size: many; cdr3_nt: TGTGCCAGCAGCCAAGAAGGAGATACCTACAATGAGCAGTTCTTC; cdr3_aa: CASSQEGDTYNEQFF
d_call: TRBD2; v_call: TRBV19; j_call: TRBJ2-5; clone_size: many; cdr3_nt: TGTGCCAGTAGTATAACCGGGGGGGAGACCCAGTACTTC; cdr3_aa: CASSITGGETQYF
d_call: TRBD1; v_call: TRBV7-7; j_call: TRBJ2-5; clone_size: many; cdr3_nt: TGTGCTAGCAGCCCTGGTTCCGGGACAGGGGTGGGTCAAGAGACCCAGTACTTC; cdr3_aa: CASSPGSGTGVGQETQYF
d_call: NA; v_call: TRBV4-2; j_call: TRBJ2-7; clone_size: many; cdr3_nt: TGTGCCAGCAGCCAAGACGGGACCACCTACGAGCAGTACTTC; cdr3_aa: CASSQDGTTYEQYF
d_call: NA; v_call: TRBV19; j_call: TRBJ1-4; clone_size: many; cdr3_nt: TGTGCCAGCACGGCAACTAATGAAAAACTGTTTTTT; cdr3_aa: CASTATNEKLFF
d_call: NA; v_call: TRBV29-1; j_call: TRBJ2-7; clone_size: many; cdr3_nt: TGCAGCGTTCTAGTCACCTACGAGCAGTACTTC; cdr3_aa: CSVLVTYEQYF
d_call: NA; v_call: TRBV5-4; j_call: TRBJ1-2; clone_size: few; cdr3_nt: TGTGCCAGCACCCCCTCCAGTGGTGGAAACTATGGCTACACCTTC; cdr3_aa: CASTPSSGGNYGYTF
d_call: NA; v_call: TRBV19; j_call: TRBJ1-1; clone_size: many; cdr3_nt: TGTGCCAGTTTGCGGCGCGGAGAAGCTTTCTTT; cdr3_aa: CASLRRGEAFF
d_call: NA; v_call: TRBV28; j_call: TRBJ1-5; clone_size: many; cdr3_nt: TGTGCCAGCAACAGAAACCTTGCAAACCAGCCCCAGCATTTT; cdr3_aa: CASNRNLANQPQHF
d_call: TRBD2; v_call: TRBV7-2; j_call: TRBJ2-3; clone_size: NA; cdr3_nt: TGTGACAGCAGCTTAGAAATAGCGGGGGTGCGGACAGATACGCAGTATTTT; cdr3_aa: CDSSLEIAGVRTDTQYF
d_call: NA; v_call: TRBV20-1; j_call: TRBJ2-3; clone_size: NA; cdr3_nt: TGCAGTGCTGTGGAGCCCCGCACAGATACGCAGTATTTT; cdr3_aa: CSAVEPRTDTQYF
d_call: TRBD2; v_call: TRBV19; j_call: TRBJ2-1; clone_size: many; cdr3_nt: TGTGCCAGTAGTATAGAGGGCCCCGGGACTAGCTATTACAATGAGCAGTTCTTC; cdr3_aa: CASSIEGPGTSYYNEQFF
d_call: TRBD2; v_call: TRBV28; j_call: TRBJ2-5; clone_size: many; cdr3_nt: TGTGCCAGCAGTCCCCTGGGACTAGATAAAGAGACCCAGTACTTC; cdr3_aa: CASSPLGLDKETQYF
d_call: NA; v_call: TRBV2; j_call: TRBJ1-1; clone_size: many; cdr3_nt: TGTGCCAGCAGTTTTCCCGTCGACTTTCGGGGGAGTGATGAAGCTTTCTTT; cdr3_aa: CASSFPVDFRGSDEAFF
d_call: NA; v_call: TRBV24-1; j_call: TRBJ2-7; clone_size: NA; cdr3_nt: TGTGACACCAGTCACAGGCACTCGGTGTACGAGCAGTACTTC; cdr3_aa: CDTSHRHSVYEQYF
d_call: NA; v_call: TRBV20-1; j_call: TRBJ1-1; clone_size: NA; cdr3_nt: TGCAGTGCTAGAGATATCGGGGGCAACACTGAAGCTTTCTTT; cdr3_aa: CSARDIGGNTEAFF
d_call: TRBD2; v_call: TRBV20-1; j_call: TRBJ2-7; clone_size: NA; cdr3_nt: TGCAGTGCCATCCTTAGCGGGACCCCCTACGAGCAGTACTTC; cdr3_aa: CSAILSGTPYEQYF
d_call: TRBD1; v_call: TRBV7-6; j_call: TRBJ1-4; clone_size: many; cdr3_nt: TGTGCCAGCAGCTTCGGGACAGGGGCTAATGAAAAACTGTTTTTT; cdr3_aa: CASSFGTGANEKLFF